A single sample is the source of the 5 T cell receptor beta chains below, sequenced in a study of memory CD4+ T cells and cytomegalovirus serostatus. Method: immunoSEQ multiplex PCR; TCRdb's copy keeps in-frame clones and lacks some. This table holds tens of thousands of clones, 70% to 85% found once. Single viable CD3+CD4+CD8-CD45RO+ cells were sorted as the memory CD4+ T cells. Sequenced material: memory CD4+ T cells from blood. The receptors originated from an adult in good health and CMV-seronegative.

The V gene is TRBV28, the J gene TRBJ1-5, with TRBD1 matching 7 bases. The germline V gene encodes CDR1 MDHEN and CDR2 SYDVKM. This CDR3 has 14 residues. After removal of 5 bases from V and 6 bases from J, the junction contained 7 bases not matched to a gene. The CDR3 sequence is CASSVQGRSQPQHF. CDR3 DNA sequence: TGTGCCAGCAGTGTACAGGGGAGAAGTCAGCCCCAGCATTTT.

CDR3 nucleotide sequence: TGCGCCAGCAGGTACAGAGGGGGCACAGATACGCAGTATTTT. It is translated as CASRYRGGTDTQYF. The J gene is TRBJ2-3, the V gene TRBV5-1; possibly TRBD1 or TRBD2 for D (5 bases each). V gave up 5 bases and J gave up 1 base, with 11 bases separating them. Germline V gene sequence: CDR1 SGHRS, CDR2 YFSETQ. The CDR3 covers 14 residues.

The chain is built from TRBV30 and TRBJ1-2; 10 bases align to TRBD1. With V trimmed by 2 bases and J by 7 bases, 16 bases remained unmatched. This CDR3 comprises 17 residues. The germline V gene has CDR1 GTSNPN and CDR2 SVGIG (reference sequence). CDR3: CAWSPKRGQGGMGGYTF. CDR3 sequence (DNA): TGTGCCTGGAGTCCGAAACGCGGACAGGGGGGTATGGGTGGCTACACCTTC.

V and J are TRBV5-1 and TRBJ2-7; 10 bases line up with TRBD1. The germline V gene has CDR1 SGHRS and CDR2 YFSETQ. The CDR3 is made up of 15 amino acids. J gave up 0 bases and V 4 bases, and 4 bases lay outside the gene matches. CDR3 in DNA: TGCGCCAGCAGCCAGGGACAGGGGCCCTCCTACGAGCAGTACTTC. Its translation is CASSQGQGPSYEQYF.

This clone was detected a few times. This chain uses TRBV27 with TRBJ1-1; D uncertain. The CDR3 has 14 amino acids. Trimming removed 5 bases at V and 1 base at J, with 11 bases between. Per germline, CDR1 MNHEY and CDR2 SMNVEV (reference sequence). CDR3 residues: CASSPGYANTEAFF. Here the CDR3 DNA reads TGTGCCAGCAGTCCGGGGTATGCGAACACTGAAGCTTTCTTT.